The T cell receptor beta chain under discussion was sequenced for a study of beta chain features in type 1 diabetes. Overall study results and limits: Type 1 diabetes patients had TCRB CDR3s that were shorter (moderately but significantly so) in all four CD4+ subsets.

The investigators reverse transcribed all of the isolated RNA, so they sequenced expressed TCRB transcripts. Data came from immunoSEQ multiplex PCR; TCRdb stores just in-frame clones and leaves some out. Found here are around 260,000 clones, roughly 20% of them singletons; the top ten hold around 0.029%. This clone has only a few counts. Its antigen is not identified. CDR3 length: 13 amino acids. In germline, CDR1 is SGHNT, CDR2 YYREEE (reference sequence). The V end was cut by 9 bases, the J end by 0 bases, with 12 bases between. This TCR derives from a woman aged 40 to 49 with type 1 diabetes. Specimen: naive CD4+ T cells from blood. The chain couples TRBV5-4 to TRBJ1-1; D call uncertain. This CDR3 is CATRRFLNTEAFF. The CDR3 coding sequence is TGTGCCACCCGCAGATTCCTGAACACTGAAGCTTTCTTT.